One sample yielded the 8 T cell receptor beta chains listed below, sequenced in a study of brain T cells in children with intractable seizures. Sequenced by immunoSEQ multiplex PCR; TCRdb stores in-frame clones only, minus some. The repertoire consists of 80,000 or so clones, with 85% to 95% occurring once and the leading ten covering approximately 1.5%. The material was peripheral blood, obtained at surgery. These receptors were taken from a boy under three years old with tuberous sclerosis and intractable seizures.

This chain connects TRBV7-8 to TRBJ1-6; no clear D gene. Germline CDR1 reads SGHVS; CDR2 reads FQNEAQ. V was trimmed by 1 base and J by 10 bases, leaving 8 bases between them. The CDR3 consists of 13 residues. CDR3 amino acids: CASSLDVGSPLHF. DNA for the CDR3: TGTGCCAGCAGCTTAGATGTGGGGTCACCCCTCCACTTT.

The chain uses TRBV16 and TRBJ2-1; possibly TRBD2 for D (7 bases). CDR1 KGHSY and CDR2 FQNENV come from the germline V gene. V was shortened by 0 bases and J by 1 base, with 10 bases between the two germline ends. CDR3 length: 16 residues. CDR3 sequence: CASSQSGGASYNEQFF. In DNA form, the CDR3 reads TGTGCCAGCAGCCAATCGGGGGGGGCGTCCTACAATGAGCAGTTCTTC.

J is TRBJ2-7 and V is TRBV6-6, with D unclear. Germline lookup yields CDR1 MNHNY and CDR2 SVGAGI (reference sequence). The V end was cut by 0 bases, the J end by 4 bases, with 13 bases between. This CDR3 region has 15 residues. For the CDR3, the DNA is TGTGCCAGCAGTTACTCGAGCTCGCAATTTTACGAGCAGTACTTC. Its protein product is CASSYSSSQFYEQYF.

The rearrangement joins TRBV7-6 to TRBJ2-7, with D unresolved. V shed 5 bases and J shed 3 bases, with 5 bases lying between them. Germline V gene lookup returns CDR1 SGHVS and CDR2 FNYEAQ. The CDR3 has 11 residues. The CDR3 nucleotides read TGTGCCAGCAGCATGAGCTACGAGCAGTACTTC. Encoded protein: CASSMSYEQYF.

This clone appeared once. The chain employs TRBV21-1 and TRBJ2-7; the table calls TRBD2, which could not be checked here. TRBV21-1 is a pseudogene. This CDR3 is 12 amino acids long. CDR3 loop: CASSKSRYEQYF. CDR3 nucleotide sequence: TGTGCCAGCAGCAAAAGTAGATACGAGCAGTACTTC.

The CDR3 DNA follows: TGTGCCAGCAGCCAAGATCGGGGGGCGGGTGGCTACACCTTC. This translates into CASSQDRGAGGYTF. The chain is built from TRBV14 and TRBJ1-2; D perhaps matches TRBD1 (6 bases). The germline gives CDR1 SGHDN, CDR2 FVKESK. V was trimmed by 0 bases and J by 7 bases, leaving 12 bases between them. CDR3 size: 14 residues.

As concerns this clone: One end of the junction varies from germline; a read error may be responsible. The rearrangement uses TRBV2 and TRBJ1-4; perhaps TRBD1 as D (5 bases). Germline-derived CDR1 and CDR2 are SNHLY and FYNNEI. The CDR3 consists of 14 residues. CDR3 loop: CASSQAGGGEKLFF. The CDR3 DNA reads as TGTGCCAGCAGTCAAGCGGGGGGAGGCGAAAAACTGTTTTTT. The full variable domain, in which reference TRBV2 and TRBJ1-4 provide the parts outside the CDR3, is EPEVTQTPSHQVTQMGQEVILRCVPISNHLYFYWYRQILGQKVEFLVSFYNNEISEKSEIFDDQFSVERPDGSNFTLKIRSTKLEDSAMYFCASSQAGGGEKLFFGSGTQLSVL.

The CDR3, as DNA: TGCAGCGTTGAGTCGCCTGAGCAGTTCTTC. Protein product: CSVESPEQFF. The rearrangement joins TRBV29-1 to TRBJ2-1; unclear D gene. CDR3 size: 10 residues. Germline CDR1 and CDR2: SQVTM and ANQGSEA. Trimming took off 3 bases at V and 9 bases at J, with 6 bases between the two ends.